This T cell receptor (beta chain) originates from a study of blood T cells in healthy people across ages. The study's findings and limits: Long-lived donors exceeded aged donors in naive CD4+ cells and diversity.

As regards this clonotype: Antigen unknown.

It was with a sample-barcoded 5' primer and a J-beta primer mix that a second PCR of roughly 7 to 12 cycles was run. From the 5' RACE reads, TCRdb called clonotypes with MiXCR, one entry per CDR3 protein. The sample includes around 650,000 distinct CDR3 sequences, approximately 31% seen only once; the top ten take about 16%. CDR3 length: 13 amino acids. V was cut by 4 bases and J by 5 bases, with 11 bases left in between. Germline V gene sequence: CDR1 SGHRS, CDR2 YFSETQ. This chain connects TRBV5-1 to TRBJ2-3; D ambiguous. Material: blood. The clonotype comes from an elderly woman in good health. CDR3 amino acids: CASSLGFEDTQYF. For the CDR3, the DNA is TGCGCCAGCAGCCTCGGATTCGAAGATACGCAGTATTTT.